This T cell receptor (beta chain) was recovered during a study of T cell changes during pregnancy in multiple sclerosis. Trimming removed 7 bases at V and 0 bases at J, with 7 bases between. The CDR3 totals 13 residues. Germline V gives CDR1 MDHEN, CDR2 SYDVKM. Libraries were prepared by immunoSEQ multiplex PCR; TCRdb keeps only in-frame clonotypes and omits some of them. The sample records 50,000 or so clones, about nine tenths being singletons. The chain joins TRBV28 to TRBJ1-5; D ambiguous. The sequencing here drew on peripheral blood, taken after pregnancy. The TCR comes from a female donor in good health, enrolled as a control in a pregnancy study. CDR3 loop: CASIRHSNQPQHF. CDR3 nucleotide sequence: TGTGCCAGCATCCGACATAGCAATCAGCCCCAGCATTTT.